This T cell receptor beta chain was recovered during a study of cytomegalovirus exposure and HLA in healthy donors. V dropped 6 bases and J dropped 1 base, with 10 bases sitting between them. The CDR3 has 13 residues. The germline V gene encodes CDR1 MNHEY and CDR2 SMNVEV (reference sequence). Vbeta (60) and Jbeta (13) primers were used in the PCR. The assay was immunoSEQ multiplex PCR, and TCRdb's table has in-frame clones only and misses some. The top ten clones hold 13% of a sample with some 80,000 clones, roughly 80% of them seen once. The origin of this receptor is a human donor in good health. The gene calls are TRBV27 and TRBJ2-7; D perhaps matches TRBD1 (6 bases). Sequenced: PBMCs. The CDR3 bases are TGTGCCAGCAGACCGACAGGATCCTACGAGCAGTACTTC. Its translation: CASRPTGSYEQYF.